Listed here are 17 T cell receptor beta chains from one sample, sequenced in a study of OX40 agonist ivuxolimab in advanced cancers. Data came from immunoSEQ multiplex PCR; TCRdb stores just in-frame clones and leaves some out. The sample consists of roughly 14,000 clones, around 80% of them appearing once. The sequences come from CD4+ or CD8+ T cells sorted from blood, collected in a trial of the OX40 agonist ivuxolimab. These receptors were taken from an adult with an advanced solid tumor such as melanoma, head and neck, liver or kidney cancer.

V and J are TRBV6-4 and TRBJ2-3; TRBD2 agrees at 10 bases. The CDR3 is 15 amino acids. V lost 4 bases to trimming and J lost 2 bases; unmatched junction nucleotides: 3. Germline CDR1 is MRHNA and CDR2 is SNTAGT. The CDR3 DNA is TGTGCCAGCAGTGTAAGCGGGGGGGCCACAGATACGCAGTATTTT. Its protein is CASSVSGGATDTQYF.

The CDR3 loop reads CASSQGYEQFF. CDR3 coding DNA: TGCGCCAGCAGCCAAGGATATGAGCAGTTCTTC. This sequence joins TRBV4-1 and TRBJ2-1; D is uncertain. The germline CDR1 and CDR2 sequences are MGHRA and YSYEKL. The CDR3 loop spans 11 amino acids. Trimming cost V 1 base and J 8 bases, with 3 bases left between them.

This rearrangement joins TRBV5-6 to TRBJ1-1; D might be TRBD1 (5 bases). This CDR3 region has 15 residues. Germline CDR1 and CDR2: SGHDT and YYEEEE. V lost 2 bases and J lost 3, with 14 bases in between. CDR3 DNA: TGTGCCAGCAGCTTAACGGGACGCCTGGACACTGAAGCTTTCTTT. Translated: CASSLTGRLDTEAFF.

V is TRBV19 and J is TRBJ1-6; D gene unclear. The V end lost 5 bases, the J end lost 8 bases, and 13 bases lay between the germline ends. Germline values: CDR1 LNHDA, CDR2 SQIVND (reference sequence). The CDR3 contains 14 residues. For the CDR3, the DNA is TGTGCCAGTAGTGCCGGGGATCCATATTCACCCCTCCACTTT. It translates to CASSAGDPYSPLHF. The full variable domain, in which reference TRBV19 and TRBJ1-6 provide the parts outside the CDR3, is DGGITQSPKYLFRKEGQNVTLSCEQNLNHDAMYWYRQDPGQGLRLIYYSQIVNDFQKGDIAEGYSVSREKKESFPLTVTSAQKNPTAFYLCASSAGDPYSPLHFGNGTRLTVT.

The chain couples TRBV9 to TRBJ2-5; D is possibly TRBD1 or TRBD2 (5 bases each). CDR3 length: 16 residues. Germline lookup yields CDR1 SGDLS and CDR2 YYNGEE. The ends were cut back, 3 bases at V and 5 bases at J, with 20 bases in the middle. The chain's CDR3 is CASSAHATGAGETQYF. As DNA, the CDR3 is TGTGCCAGCAGCGCCCACGCGACCGGGGCTGGGGAGACCCAGTACTTC.

The V call is TRBV7-9, the J call TRBJ2-7; perhaps TRBD2 as D (5 bases). CDR1 and CDR2 (germline): SEHNR, FQNEAQ (reference sequence). V was trimmed by 7 bases and J by 5 bases, leaving 18 bases between them. The CDR3 has 14 residues. The CDR3 sequence: CASTSPPEGDEQYF. In nucleotides, the CDR3 is TGTGCCAGCACCAGCCCTCCCGAGGGTGACGAGCAGTACTTC.

The chain is built from TRBV6-1 and TRBJ2-1; 10 bases are a match to TRBD1. Germline CDR1 reads MNHNS; CDR2 reads SASEGT. This CDR3 region has 15 residues. J lost 6 bases, V lost 5 bases, and 7 bases had no gene match. The CDR3 sequence is CASSNPGTGVNEQFF. The CDR3 DNA sequence: TGTGCCAGCAGTAACCCCGGGACAGGGGTCAATGAGCAGTTCTTC.

In its sample, this clone was seen a few times. The V and J genes are TRBV9 and TRBJ2-3, with D possibly called TRBD1 or TRBD2 (5 bases each). CDR3 length equals 15 residues. The V gene lost 4 bases and the J gene lost 6 bases, with 18 bases spanning the gap. CDR1 is SGDLS and CDR2 is YYNGEE in the germline V gene. DNA for the CDR3: TGTGCCAGCAGCCCATCGGGACGGTGGGGGGATACGCAGTATTTT. This sequence encodes CASSPSGRWGDTQYF. Based on the CDR3 plus reference TRBV9 and TRBJ2-3, the full variable domain is DSGVTQTPKHLITATGQRVTLRCSPRSGDLSVYWYQQSLDQGLQFLIQYYNGEERAKGNILERFSAQQFPDLHSELNLSSLELGDSALYFCASSPSGRWGDTQYFGPGTRLTVL.

This clone appeared a single time. The V and J genes are TRBV11-2 and TRBJ2-1; D ambiguous. The CDR3 is made up of 15 amino acids. V lost 0 bases and J 6 bases, leaving 12 bases between the germline ends. Germline V gene sequence: CDR1 SGHAT, CDR2 FQNNGV. The CDR3 is CASSLDFGSSNEQFF. The CDR3 region has the DNA TGTGCCAGCAGCTTAGATTTCGGAAGCAGCAATGAGCAGTTCTTC. The full variable domain, its missing parts supplied by reference TRBV11-2 and TRBJ2-1, is EAGVAQSPRYKIIEKRQSVAFWCNPISGHATLYWYQQILGQGPKLLIQFQNNGVVDDSQLPKDRFSAERLKGVDSTLKIQPAKLEDSAVYLCASSLDFGSSNEQFFGPGTRLTVL.

The gene calls are TRBV13 and TRBJ1-1; no reliable D call. Looked up from germline, CDR1 is PRHDT and CDR2 is FYEKMQ (reference sequence). The CDR3 contains 13 residues. The V gene lost 4 bases and the J gene lost 1 base, with 7 bases spanning the gap. The CDR3 region is CASSYGGNTEAFF. The CDR3 bases are TGTGCCAGCAGCTACGGCGGGAACACTGAAGCTTTCTTT.

The chain joins TRBV27 to TRBJ1-1; D is ambiguous. CDR3 length: 14 residues. CDR1 MNHEY and CDR2 SMNVEV come from the germline V gene (reference sequence). Trimming shortened V by 5 bases and J by 3 bases, and 13 bases separated the two germline ends. The DNA of the CDR3 is TGTGCCAGCAGTGAACGGGAGGAGTACACTGAAGCTTTCTTT. It specifies CASSEREEYTEAFF.

The V and J genes are TRBV5-5 and TRBJ2-1; D may be TRBD2 (5 bases). CDR3 length: 17 amino acids. CDR1 SGHKS and CDR2 YYEKEE come from the germline V gene (reference sequence). The V end was cut by 3 bases, the J end by 2 bases, with 18 bases between. The CDR3 sequence: CASSWQGLEFAYNEQFF. The CDR3 region has the DNA TGTGCCAGCAGCTGGCAAGGACTGGAGTTCGCCTACAATGAGCAGTTCTTC.

The chain combines TRBV5-4 with TRBJ2-5; D not certain. CDR3 length equals 14 residues. Trimming pared 1 base from V and 2 bases from J, leaving 9 bases between. Per germline, CDR1 SGHNT and CDR2 YYREEE (reference sequence). The CDR3 DNA sequence: TGTGCCAGCAGCTTGTTCGTTGGACAAGAGACCCAGTACTTC. Translation gives CASSLFVGQETQYF.

The chain recombines TRBV6-5 with TRBJ1-5, with TRBD1 identical over 8 bases. The CDR3 sequence is 13 residues long. Germline CDR1 is MNHEY and CDR2 is SVGAGI. The V gene end was trimmed by 6 bases and the J gene end by 5 bases; junction bases not matched to a gene: 3. CDR3 amino acids: CASRSQGDQPQHF. The DNA for the CDR3 is TGTGCCAGCAGGTCACAGGGGGATCAGCCCCAGCATTTT.

This clone was detected a few times. This chain uses TRBV7-3 with TRBJ2-1; D uncertain. The CDR3 has 16 amino acids. Trimming took off 3 bases at V and 0 bases at J, with 12 bases between the two ends. The germline CDR1 and CDR2 sequences are SGHTA and FQGTGA. The CDR3 nucleotides are TGTGCCAGCAGCTTGACACTGGCGAGCTCCTACAATGAGCAGTTCTTC. The encoded protein is CASSLTLASSYNEQFF.

The rearrangement joins TRBV10-2 to TRBJ2-7; the match to TRBD2 covers 9 bases. This CDR3 is 17 amino acids long. Germline V gene sequence: CDR1 WSHSY, CDR2 SAAADI. The V segment lost 6 bases and the J segment 0 bases; nucleotides outside the gene matches: 12. The CDR3 bases are TGCGCCAGCAGAGTCCCTAGCGGGGACTTTAGCTCCTACGAGCAGTACTTC. Encoded protein: CASRVPSGDFSSYEQYF.

The chain joins TRBV13 to TRBJ1-1; D gene uncertain. V lost 6 bases and J lost 2, with 16 bases in between. The CDR3 length is 15 residues. In germline, CDR1 is PRHDT, CDR2 FYEKMQ (reference sequence). CDR3 loop: CASRVSGRANTEAFF. In DNA, the CDR3 is TGTGCCAGCAGGGTCTCGGGGAGGGCTAACACTGAAGCTTTCTTT.